The next 13 T cell receptor beta chains were all read from a single sample in a study of T cells in localized non-small cell lung cancer. Generated by immunoSEQ multiplex PCR, the TCRdb table keeps only in-frame clones and is missing some. This table holds 35,000 to 45,000 clones, approximately 94% found once. The sample consisted of peripheral blood, taken before any cancer treatment. The receptors here all came from an older female donor with stage I lung adenocarcinoma.

This clone was detected only a few times. At the DNA level, this CDR3 is encoded by other sequences in the same sample as well. CDR3 sequence reads: CASSTLAGGAKNIQYF. In DNA, the CDR3 is TGTGCCAGTAGTACACTAGCGGGTGGAGCCAAAAACATTCAGTACTTC. V is TRBV19 and J is TRBJ2-4; 9 bases match TRBD2. Germline V CDR1 and CDR2: LNHDA, SQIVND (reference sequence). V trimming: 4 bases; J trimming: 0 bases; junction bases outside the gene matches: 4. The CDR3 loop spans 16 amino acids.

This chain uses TRBV11-2 with TRBJ2-2, with 9 bases that match TRBD1. Trimming took 5 bases from V and 7 from J; bases not matched to a gene: 8. This CDR3 is built from 15 residues. Per the germline V gene, CDR1 is SGHAT and CDR2 is FQNNGV. The CDR3 sequence is CASSTWTGAGGELFF. The CDR3 nucleotides read TGTGCCAGCAGCACATGGACAGGGGCGGGCGGGGAGCTGTTTTTT.

This clone has only one observation. This rearrangement joins TRBV5-1 to TRBJ1-1; D is perhaps TRBD1 (5 bases). In germline, CDR1 is SGHRS, CDR2 YFSETQ. The CDR3 has 14 amino acids. Trimming pared 4 bases from V and 3 bases from J, leaving 13 bases between. The CDR3 nucleotides are TGCGCCAGCAGCACCCGGACACCTTACACTGAAGCTTTCTTT. Translating it yields CASSTRTPYTEAFF.

The CDR3 loop reads CASSTANEKLFF. The CDR3 region has the DNA TGTGCCAGCAGTACGGCTAATGAAAAACTGTTTTTT. The J gene is TRBJ1-4, the V gene TRBV6-5; no clear D gene. The CDR3 is made up of 12 amino acids. CDR1 MNHEY and CDR2 SVGAGI come from the germline V gene. Trimming cost V 5 bases and J 3 bases, with 4 bases left between them.

The rearrangement links TRBV5-4 to TRBJ2-1; possibly TRBD2 for D (7 bases). The V gene lost 7 bases and the J gene lost 5 bases, with 16 bases spanning the gap. This CDR3 is 14 amino acids long. From germline, CDR1 is SGHNT and CDR2 YYREEE (reference sequence). The CDR3 is CASSLDSGNNEQFF. In DNA, the CDR3 is TGTGCCAGCTCCCTGGACAGCGGGAACAATGAGCAGTTCTTC.

This sequence joins TRBV5-4 and TRBJ2-1, with TRBD2 matching over 11 bases. This CDR3 comprises 16 residues. The germline gives CDR1 SGHNT, CDR2 YYREEE (reference sequence). The ends lost 4 bases at V and 4 bases at J; junction bases unmatched: 7. As DNA, the CDR3 is TGTGCCAGCAGCCCCCAGACTAGCGGGGCGTACAATGAGCAGTTCTTC. It specifies CASSPQTSGAYNEQFF.

The J gene is TRBJ2-1, the V gene TRBV9; maybe TRBD1 (8 bases). CDR1 is SGDLS, CDR2 YYNGEE, per germline. This CDR3 is built from 17 residues. V gave up 3 bases and J gave up 3 bases, with 19 bases separating them. CDR3 residues: CASSAPGRTGIYNEQFF. In DNA, the CDR3 is TGTGCCAGCAGCGCTCCCGGGAGGACAGGGATCTACAATGAGCAGTTCTTC.

This chain uses TRBV7-3 with TRBJ1-1; D is unresolved. V lost 5 bases to trimming and J lost 1 base, with 11 bases between them. CDR1 and CDR2 (germline): SGHTA, FQGTGA. This CDR3 comprises 14 residues. The chain's CDR3 is CASSENTGNTEAFF. The DNA of the CDR3 is TGTGCCAGCAGCGAAAATACTGGGAACACTGAAGCTTTCTTT.

The rearrangement joins TRBV5-1 to TRBJ1-4, with D perhaps TRBD1 (6 bases). The CDR3 runs to 14 residues. Germline V lookup: CDR1 SGHRS, CDR2 YFSETQ. V was clipped by 7 bases and J by 6 bases, with 16 bases between them. Here the CDR3 DNA reads TGCGCCAGCCACGCTGGAAGGACAGATGAAAAACTGTTTTTT. Translated, it gives CASHAGRTDEKLFF.

This chain joins TRBV5-1 and TRBJ1-1; TRBD1 matches 7 bases. V shed 1 base, J shed 2 bases, and the junction held 5 bases outside the gene matches. This CDR3 is built from 15 residues. From germline, CDR1 is SGHRS and CDR2 YFSETQ. The CDR3 reads CASSLTGTANTEAFF. CDR3 DNA sequence: TGCGCCAGCAGCTTGACCGGGACAGCAAACACTGAAGCTTTCTTT.

This clone came up a few times. The chain employs TRBV18 and TRBJ2-2; D is possibly TRBD1 (5 bases). Trimming removed 6 bases at V and 6 bases at J, with 14 bases between. The CDR3 consists of 14 residues. Germline V CDR1 and CDR2: KGHSH, LQKENI. Written as DNA, the CDR3 is TGTGCCAGCTCGCTATCCTGGGGCGCCGGGGAGCTGTTTTTT. Translating it yields CASSLSWGAGELFF.

The J gene is TRBJ1-4, the V gene TRBV5-1, with 10 nucleotides matching TRBD1. The junction had 8 bases not matched to a gene; V was cut back by 2 bases and J by 7 bases. CDR3 length equals 16 residues. CDR1 is SGHRS and CDR2 is YFSETQ in the germline V gene. In nucleotides, the CDR3 is TGCGCCAGCAGCTTTCCTAAGGGACAGGGGTCTGAAAAACTGTTTTTT. Translated, it gives CASSFPKGQGSEKLFF.

The gene calls are TRBV6-1 and TRBJ1-6, with D possibly matching TRBD1 (5 bases). The CDR3 has 14 amino acids. The ends were cut back, 2 bases at V and 7 bases at J, with 9 bases in the middle. Germline CDR1 MNHNS, CDR2 SASEGT. In DNA form, the CDR3 reads TGTGCCAGCAGTGAAATGGGGACGAATTCACCCCTCCACTTT. It encodes CASSEMGTNSPLHF.